These 6 T cell receptor beta chains were sequenced from one sample in a study of blood T cell repertoires in COVID-19 (dated by TCRdb to the early 2020s). The receptor library was made with the immunoSEQ multiplex PCR assay. In TCRdb, the immuneACCESS table is reduced to in-frame sequences with V and J assigned. These tables do not hold every clone; where another copy was compared, an unresolved V gene accounts for under half, and the others remain unexplained. This sample has about 50,000 clones in its table, and approximately 86% of those were observed once. Approximately 15% of the sample goes to the ten largest clones. The sequenced material came from peripheral blood. Receptors originate from a human donor in a cohort sampled during active COVID-19.

The V and J genes are TRBV30 and TRBJ2-7; a possible D gene is TRBD2 (6 bases). CDR1 and CDR2 from the germline V gene are GTSNPN and SVGIG (reference sequence). The ends were cut back, 6 bases at V and 2 bases at J, with 14 bases in the middle. CDR3 length: 13 residues. CDR3 in DNA: TGTGCCTGTAGCGGCCTTGGCACCTACGAGCAGTACTTC. Protein sequence: CACSGLGTYEQYF.

The chain couples TRBV18 to TRBJ1-2; maybe TRBD1 (5 bases). Germline CDR1 and CDR2: KGHSH and LQKENI. Trimming left V 2 bases short and J 1 base short, with 5 bases between. The CDR3 sequence is 13 residues long. CDR3 sequence: CASSPDSNYGYTF. The CDR3 nucleotides read TGTGCCAGCTCACCAGACAGTAACTATGGCTACACCTTC.

J is TRBJ1-5 and V is TRBV28; D is undetermined. CDR1 is MDHEN and CDR2 is SYDVKM in the germline V gene. The V end lost 6 bases, the J end lost 6 bases, and 12 bases lay between the germline ends. The CDR3 length is 13 residues. The chain's CDR3 is CASSSTHRQPQHF. The CDR3 bases are TGTGCCAGCAGCTCGACTCATCGTCAGCCCCAGCATTTT.

A few counts support this clone. The chain uses TRBV7-2 and TRBJ1-1; D is possibly TRBD1 (5 bases). CDR3 length equals 16 residues. Between the trimmed V and J ends, which lost 0 bases and 2 bases, there was a span of 13 bases. The V gene's germline CDR1 is SGHTA and CDR2 FQGNSA. CDR3 sequence: CASSLASARGNTEAFF. In nucleotides, the CDR3 is TGTGCCAGCAGCTTAGCCTCGGCAAGGGGTAACACTGAAGCTTTCTTT.

This clone has just a few counts. This chain joins TRBV2 and TRBJ1-2; 8 nucleotides line up with TRBD1. Germline V CDR1 and CDR2: SNHLY, FYNNEI. After removal of 7 bases from V and 7 bases from J, the junction contained 8 bases not matched to a gene. The CDR3 has 13 residues. CDR3 DNA: TGTGCCAGCAAGTCCTCAGGGGGCACTGGCTACACCTTC. The encoded protein is CASKSSGGTGYTF.

V gene TRBV5-4 combines with J gene TRBJ2-1, with 8 bases identical to TRBD2. CDR1 is SGHNT, CDR2 YYREEE, per germline (reference sequence). CDR3 length equals 15 residues. With V trimmed by 1 base and J by 7 bases, 7 bases remained unmatched. The CDR3 DNA reads as TGTGCCAGCAGCTTGTATCTAGCGGGCGGGAATGAGCAGTTCTTC. Its protein is CASSLYLAGGNEQFF.